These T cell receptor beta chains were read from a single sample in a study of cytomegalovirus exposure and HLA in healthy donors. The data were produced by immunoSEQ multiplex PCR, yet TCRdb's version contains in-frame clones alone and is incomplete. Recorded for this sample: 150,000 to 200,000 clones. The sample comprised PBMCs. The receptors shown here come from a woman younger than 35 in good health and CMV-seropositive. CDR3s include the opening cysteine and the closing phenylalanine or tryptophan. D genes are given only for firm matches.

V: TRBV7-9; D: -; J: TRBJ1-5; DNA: TGTGCCAGCGGCAGAGTTGGGGAGCAGCCCCAGCATTTT; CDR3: CASGRVGEQPQHF
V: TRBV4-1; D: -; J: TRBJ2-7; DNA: TGCGCCAGCAGCCAAGAATTCTTCCAGGGGCAGTACTTC; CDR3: CASSQEFFQGQYF
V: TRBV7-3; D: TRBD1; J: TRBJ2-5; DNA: TGTGCCAGCAGCTTCACAGGGGCGGGAGAGACCCAGTACTTC; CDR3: CASSFTGAGETQYF
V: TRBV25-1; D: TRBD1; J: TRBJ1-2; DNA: TGTGCCAGTAGCGGGGACAGCCAACTATGGGGCTACACCTTC; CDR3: CASSGDSQLWGYTF
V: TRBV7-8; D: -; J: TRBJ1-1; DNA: TGTGCCAGCAGCTTCCAGGGTGACACTGAAGCTTTCTTT; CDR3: CASSFQGDTEAFF
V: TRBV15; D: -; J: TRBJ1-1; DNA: TGTGCCACCAGCAGAGATCTGACAGATTCACTGGCGAACACTGAAGCTTTCTTT; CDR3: CATSRDLTDSLANTEAFF
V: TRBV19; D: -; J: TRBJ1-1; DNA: TGTGCCAGTAGTATCCAGGCAAGAAGCCCTGAAGCTTTCTTT; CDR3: CASSIQARSPEAFF
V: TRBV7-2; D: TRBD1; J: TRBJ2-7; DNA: TGTGCCAGCAGCTTGGACAGGGATACCTACGAGCAGTACTTC; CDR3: CASSLDRDTYEQYF
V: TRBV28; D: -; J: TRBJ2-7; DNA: TGTGCCAGCAGTTATGAGGGAGTGTCCTACGAGCAGTACTTC; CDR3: CASSYEGVSYEQYF
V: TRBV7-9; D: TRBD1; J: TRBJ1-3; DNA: TGTGCCAGCAGCTTTACAGGGGCCCGAAACACCATATATTTT; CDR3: CASSFTGARNTIYF
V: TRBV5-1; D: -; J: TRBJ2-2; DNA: TGCGCCAGCAGCCTATCCGGGGAGCTGTTTTTT; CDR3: CASSLSGELFF
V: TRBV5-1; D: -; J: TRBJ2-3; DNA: TGCGCCAGCAGCTTGGATCCATCAGATACGCAGTATTTT; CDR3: CASSLDPSDTQYF
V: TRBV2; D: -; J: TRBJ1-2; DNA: TGTGCCAGCAGTGAAGACATTCGTACCTACTATGGCTACACCTTC; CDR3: CASSEDIRTYYGYTF
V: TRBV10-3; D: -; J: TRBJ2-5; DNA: TGTGCCATCAGTGAGCGGATGGGCAGCCAAGTCTTTCAAGAGACCCAGTACTTC; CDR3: CAISERMGSQVFQETQYF
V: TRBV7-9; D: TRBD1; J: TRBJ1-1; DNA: TGTGCCAGCAGCTGGGGACAGAGTAACACTGAAGCTTTCTTT; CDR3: CASSWGQSNTEAFF
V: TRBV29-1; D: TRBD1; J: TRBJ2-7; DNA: TGCAGCACCGGGACAGGCGAGGATGGCGAGCAGTACTTC; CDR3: CSTGTGEDGEQYF
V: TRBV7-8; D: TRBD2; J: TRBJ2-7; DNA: TGTGCCAGCAGCCCCGGGACTAGCGGGGCGATCTACGAGCAGTACTTC; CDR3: CASSPGTSGAIYEQYF
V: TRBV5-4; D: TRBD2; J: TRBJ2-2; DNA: TGTGCCAGCAGCTCGACTAGCGGGAGGGCCGGGACCGGGGAGCTGTTTTTT; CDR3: CASSSTSGRAGTGELFF
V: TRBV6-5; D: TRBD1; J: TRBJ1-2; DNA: TGTGCCAGCAGACATGGACAGGGAGGCTATGGCTACACCTTC; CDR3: CASRHGQGGYGYTF
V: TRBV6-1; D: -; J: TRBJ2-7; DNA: TGTGCCAGCACCGGACCAGACTACGAGCAGTACTTC; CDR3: CASTGPDYEQYF
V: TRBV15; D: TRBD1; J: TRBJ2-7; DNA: TGTGCCACCAGTCGGGACAGGGGCTACGAGCAGTACTTC; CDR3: CATSRDRGYEQYF
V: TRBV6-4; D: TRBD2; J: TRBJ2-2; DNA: TGTGCCAGCACCGCCTTAGCGGGGAGCGGCGGGGAGCTGTTTTTT; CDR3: CASTALAGSGGELFF
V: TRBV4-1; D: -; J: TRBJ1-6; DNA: TGCGCCAGCAGCCAAGACCCCTCGACAGAATATAATTCACCCCTCCACTTT; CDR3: CASSQDPSTEYNSPLHF
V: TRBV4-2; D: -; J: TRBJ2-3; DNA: TGTGCCAGCAGCCAAGATCCGAGGGGAGGCGGCACAGATACGCAGTATTTT; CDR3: CASSQDPRGGGTDTQYF
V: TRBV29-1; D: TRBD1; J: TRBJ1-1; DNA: TGCAGGGGACAGGGTGGGCCAGGCACTGAAGCTTTCTTT; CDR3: CRGQGGPGTEAFF
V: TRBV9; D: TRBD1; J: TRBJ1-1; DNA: TGTGCCAGCAGCCCCCAGACAGGGATCACTGAAGCTTTCTTT; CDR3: CASSPQTGITEAFF
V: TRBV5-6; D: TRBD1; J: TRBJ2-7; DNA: TGTGCCAGCAGCTTACAGGGGGCGTACGAGCAGTACTTC; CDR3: CASSLQGAYEQYF
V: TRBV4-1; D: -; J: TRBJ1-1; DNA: TGCGCCAGCAGCCAAGCGGGAGGAAACACTGAAGCTTTCTTT; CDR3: CASSQAGGNTEAFF
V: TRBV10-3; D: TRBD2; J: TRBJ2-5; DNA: TGTGCCATCAGTGAGGGACTAGCGGGAGGGATCTTGGGGACCCAGTACTTC; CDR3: CAISEGLAGGILGTQYF
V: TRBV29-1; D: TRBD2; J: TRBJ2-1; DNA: TGCAGCGTTGGAGGAGGAGCGGGAATTATGAATGAGCAGTTCTTC; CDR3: CSVGGGAGIMNEQFF
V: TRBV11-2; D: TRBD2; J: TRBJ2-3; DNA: TGTGCCAGCAGCCCCGGACTAGCGGGTCACACAGATACGCAGTATTTT; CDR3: CASSPGLAGHTDTQYF
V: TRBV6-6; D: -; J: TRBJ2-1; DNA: TGTGCCAGCAGTTACTCGGCGGGACCGGATGAGCAGTTCTTC; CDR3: CASSYSAGPDEQFF
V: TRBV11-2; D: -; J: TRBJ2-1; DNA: TGTGCCAGCAGCTTAGTCCTTCGGGGTGGGGATGAGCAGTTCTTC; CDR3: CASSLVLRGGDEQFF
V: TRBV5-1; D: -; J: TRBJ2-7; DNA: TGCGCCAGCAGCGTAGACACCTACGAGCAGTACTTC; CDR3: CASSVDTYEQYF
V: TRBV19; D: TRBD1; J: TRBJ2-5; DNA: TGTGCCAGTAGCCCGACAGGGGGTGGCCCGTGGGCCCAGTACTTC; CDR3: CASSPTGGGPWAQYF
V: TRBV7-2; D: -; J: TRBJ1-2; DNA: TGTGCCAGCAGCTTAGACGGTGTTGGAAGGGAGGACACCTTC; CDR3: CASSLDGVGREDTF
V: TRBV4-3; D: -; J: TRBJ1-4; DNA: TGCGCCAGCAGCCAAGATCAGGCAGGGGCCTATTCCGGGAAACTGTTTTTT; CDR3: CASSQDQAGAYSGKLFF
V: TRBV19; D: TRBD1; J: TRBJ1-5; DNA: TGTGCCAGTAGTACGGGACAGGCCCCCCGACAGCCCCAGCATTTT; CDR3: CASSTGQAPRQPQHF
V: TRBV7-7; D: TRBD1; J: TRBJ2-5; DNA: TGTGCTAGCAGCTTACGTCTCAGCGGACAGGTCCAAGAGACCCAGTACTTC; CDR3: CASSLRLSGQVQETQYF
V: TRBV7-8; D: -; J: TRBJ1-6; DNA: TGTGCCAGCAGCTTAGAGGGGCAGGGCTATAATTCACCCCCCCACTTT; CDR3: CASSLEGQGYNSPPHF
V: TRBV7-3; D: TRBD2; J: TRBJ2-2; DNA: TGTGCCAGCAGCTCTAGCGGGACGAACACCGGGGAGCTGTTTTTT; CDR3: CASSSSGTNTGELFF
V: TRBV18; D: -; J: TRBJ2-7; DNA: TGTGCCAGCTCACCGCGCGGACAGAAGGGAAGCTTGTACGAGCAGTACTTC; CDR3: CASSPRGQKGSLYEQYF
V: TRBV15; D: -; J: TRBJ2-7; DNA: TGTGCCACCAGCAGAGATCGGGGGACCTACGAGCAGTACTTC; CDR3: CATSRDRGTYEQYF
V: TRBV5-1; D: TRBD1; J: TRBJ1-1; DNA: TGCGCCAGCAGCCATCGGGACAGCGTTAACACTGAAGCTTTCTTT; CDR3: CASSHRDSVNTEAFF
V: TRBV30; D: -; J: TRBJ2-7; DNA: TGTGCCTGGAGTCCCAATCAAAAGGGGACTTACGAGCAGTACTTC; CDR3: CAWSPNQKGTYEQYF
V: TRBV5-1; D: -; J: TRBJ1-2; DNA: TGCGCCAGCAGCCCCGGGGGTGTAGAGAACTATGGCTACACCTTC; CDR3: CASSPGGVENYGYTF
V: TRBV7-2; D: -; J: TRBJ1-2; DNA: TGTGCCAGCACCCCATGGGGGGGGCTAGGATATGGCTACACCTTC; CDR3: CASTPWGGLGYGYTF
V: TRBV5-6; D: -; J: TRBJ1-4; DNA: TGTGCCAGCAGCTTACGGGGAGCTGAAAAACTGTTTTTT; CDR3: CASSLRGAEKLFF
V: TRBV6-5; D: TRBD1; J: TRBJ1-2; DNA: TGTGCCAGCAGTTCCCGACAGGGAGGACCAGAAGGCTACACCTTC; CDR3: CASSSRQGGPEGYTF
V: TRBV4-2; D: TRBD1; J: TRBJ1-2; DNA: TGTGCCAGCAGCCAAGACGGAGCAGGGGGCTACTATGGCTACACCTTC; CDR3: CASSQDGAGGYYGYTF
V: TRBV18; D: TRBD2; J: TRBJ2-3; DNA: TGTGCCAGCTCACCACGAAGCGGGAGAAGCACAGATACGCAGTATTTT; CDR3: CASSPRSGRSTDTQYF
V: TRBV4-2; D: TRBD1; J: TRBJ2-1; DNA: TGTGCCAGCAGCCAAGATTGGGGACAGTACAATGAGCAGTTCTTC; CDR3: CASSQDWGQYNEQFF
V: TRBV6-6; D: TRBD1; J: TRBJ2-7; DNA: TGTGCCAGCAGTTACTCCCAGGGGGCGGGTGAGCAGTACTTC; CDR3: CASSYSQGAGEQYF
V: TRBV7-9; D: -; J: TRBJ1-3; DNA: TGTGCCAGCAGCTTAGTTGTGGGAGCAAGCGGAAACACCATATATTTT; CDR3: CASSLVVGASGNTIYF
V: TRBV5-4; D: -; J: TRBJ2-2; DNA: TGTGCCAGCAGCCCAAGCGCAGGGGCGGTCACCGGGGAGCTGTTTTTT; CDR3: CASSPSAGAVTGELFF
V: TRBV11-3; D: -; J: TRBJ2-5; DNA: TGTGCCAGCAGCCTTCCCAAGAGGCGGGCTGGAGGAGAGACCCAGTACTTC; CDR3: CASSLPKRRAGGETQYF
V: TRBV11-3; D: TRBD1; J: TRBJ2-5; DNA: TGTGCCAGCAGCTTAGGACAGGGGGCGATGGAGACCCAGTACTTC; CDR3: CASSLGQGAMETQYF